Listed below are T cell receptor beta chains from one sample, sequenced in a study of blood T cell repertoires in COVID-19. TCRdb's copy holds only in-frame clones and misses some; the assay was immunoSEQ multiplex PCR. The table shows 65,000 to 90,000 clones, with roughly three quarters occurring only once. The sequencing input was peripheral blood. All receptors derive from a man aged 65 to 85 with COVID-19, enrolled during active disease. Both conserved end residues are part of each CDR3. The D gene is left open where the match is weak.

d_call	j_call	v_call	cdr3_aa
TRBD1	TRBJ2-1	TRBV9	CASSPRQGRRNEQFF
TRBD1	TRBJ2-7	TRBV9	CASSVGVTGALYYEQYF
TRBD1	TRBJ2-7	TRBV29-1	CSAGTGSYEQYF
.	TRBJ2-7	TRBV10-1	CAKQSSRAYEQYF
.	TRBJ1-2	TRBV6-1	CASSEARGRDGYTF
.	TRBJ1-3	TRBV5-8	CASSLGAASGNTIYF
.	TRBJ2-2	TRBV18	CASSLPGTVYTGELFF
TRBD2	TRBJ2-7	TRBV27	CASSRGTSGKPPLGEQYF
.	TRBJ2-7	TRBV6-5	CASRSHRYEQYF
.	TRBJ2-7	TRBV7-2	CASSRTRVAYEQYF
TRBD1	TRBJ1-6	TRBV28	CASSSGQGYSPLHF
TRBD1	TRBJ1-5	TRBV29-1	CSVGDRGGRPQHF
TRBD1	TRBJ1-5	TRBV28	CASLGAGTGASRRPQHF
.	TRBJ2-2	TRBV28	CATHGGGANTGELFF
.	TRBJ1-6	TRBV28	CASSLGRGRSRSPLHF
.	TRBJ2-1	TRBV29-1	CSGRDRGLAGEQFF
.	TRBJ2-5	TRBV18	CASSPSTGGLETQYF
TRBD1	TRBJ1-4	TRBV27	CASSVLDRVNEKLFF
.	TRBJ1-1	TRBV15	CATSRERGTEAFF
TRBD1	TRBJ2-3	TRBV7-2	CASLPLGQGADTQYF
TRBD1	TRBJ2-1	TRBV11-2	CASSLEPTGGWHEQFF
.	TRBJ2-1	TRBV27	CASSLSGGGGYNEQFF
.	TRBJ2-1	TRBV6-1	CASSESPESNEQFF
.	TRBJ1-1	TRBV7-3	CASSLKWGRDTEAFF
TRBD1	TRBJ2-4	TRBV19	CASSIGQGGNLAKNIQYF
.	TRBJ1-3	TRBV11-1	CASSVGGQVGNTIYF
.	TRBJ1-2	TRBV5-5	CASSLLATLNYGYTF
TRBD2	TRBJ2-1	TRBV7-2	CASSLAKTSGPYNEQFF
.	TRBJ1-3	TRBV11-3	CASSLAAEPGNTIYF
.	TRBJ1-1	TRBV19	CASSIDRSGDPSIRNTEAFF
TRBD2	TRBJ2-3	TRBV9	CASSVAGTSARSTDTQYF
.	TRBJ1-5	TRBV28	CASSRHDLTLNQPQHF
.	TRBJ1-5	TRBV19	CASSPRTVNQPQHF
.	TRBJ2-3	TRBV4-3	CASSQASGRNTDTQYF
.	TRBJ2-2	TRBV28	CASSTTGNTGELFF